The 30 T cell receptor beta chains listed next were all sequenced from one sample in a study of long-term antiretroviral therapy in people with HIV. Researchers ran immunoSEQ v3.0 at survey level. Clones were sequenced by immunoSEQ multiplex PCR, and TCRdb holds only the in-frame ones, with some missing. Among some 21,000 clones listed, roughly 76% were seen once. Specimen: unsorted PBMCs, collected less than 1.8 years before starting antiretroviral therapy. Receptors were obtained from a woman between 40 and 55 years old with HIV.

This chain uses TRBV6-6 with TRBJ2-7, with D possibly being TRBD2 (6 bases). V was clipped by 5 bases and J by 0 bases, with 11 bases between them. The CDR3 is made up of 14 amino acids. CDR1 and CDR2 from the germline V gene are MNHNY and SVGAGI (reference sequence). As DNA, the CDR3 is TGTGCCAGCAGTCTTAGCGGACCCTCCTACGAGCAGTACTTC. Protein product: CASSLSGPSYEQYF.

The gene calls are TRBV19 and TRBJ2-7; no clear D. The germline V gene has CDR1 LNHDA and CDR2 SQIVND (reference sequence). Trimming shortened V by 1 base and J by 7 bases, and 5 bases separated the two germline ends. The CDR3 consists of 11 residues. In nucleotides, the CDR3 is TGTGCCAGTAGTATAGCCGGGGAGCAGTACTTC. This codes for CASSIAGEQYF.

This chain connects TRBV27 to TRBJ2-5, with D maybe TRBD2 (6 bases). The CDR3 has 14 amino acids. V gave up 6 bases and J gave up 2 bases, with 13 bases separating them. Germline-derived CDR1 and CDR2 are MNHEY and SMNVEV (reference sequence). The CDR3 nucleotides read TGTGCCAGCAGCCCCCTGGGGGGACAAGAGACCCAGTACTTC. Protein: CASSPLGGQETQYF.

The chain's CDR3 is CASRHTGESEKLFF. The CDR3 region has the DNA TGTGCCAGCAGGCATACAGGGGAGAGTGAAAAACTGTTTTTT. The rearrangement uses TRBV2 and TRBJ1-4; the match to TRBD1 covers 7 bases. Trimming at V came to 6 bases and at J to 7 bases, leaving 8 bases not matched to a gene. This CDR3 is built from 14 residues. Germline CDR1 and CDR2: SNHLY and FYNNEI.

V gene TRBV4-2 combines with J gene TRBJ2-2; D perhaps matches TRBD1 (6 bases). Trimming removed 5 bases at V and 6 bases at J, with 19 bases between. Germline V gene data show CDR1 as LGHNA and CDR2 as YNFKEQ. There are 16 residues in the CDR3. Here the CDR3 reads CASSSADDRPSGELFF. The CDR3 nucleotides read TGTGCCAGCAGCTCAGCTGACGACAGGCCCTCCGGGGAGCTGTTTTTT.

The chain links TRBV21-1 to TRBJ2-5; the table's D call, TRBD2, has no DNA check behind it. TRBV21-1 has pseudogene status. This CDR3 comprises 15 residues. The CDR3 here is CASSKAQRGLETQYF. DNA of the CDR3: TGTGCCAGCAGCAAAGCCCAGCGGGGGCTGGAGACCCAGTACTTC.

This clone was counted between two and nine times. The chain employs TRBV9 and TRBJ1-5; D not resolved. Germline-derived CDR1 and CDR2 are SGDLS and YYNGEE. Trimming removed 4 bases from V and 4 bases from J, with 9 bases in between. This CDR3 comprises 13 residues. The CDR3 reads CASSQGPNQPQHF. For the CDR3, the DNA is TGTGCCAGCAGCCAAGGACCGAATCAGCCCCAGCATTTT.

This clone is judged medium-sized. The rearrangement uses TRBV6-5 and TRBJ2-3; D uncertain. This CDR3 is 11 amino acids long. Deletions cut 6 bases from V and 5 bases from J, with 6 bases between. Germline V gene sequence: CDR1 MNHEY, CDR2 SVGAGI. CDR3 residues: CASSTRDTQYF. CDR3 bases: TGTGCCAGCAGCACGCGAGATACGCAGTATTTT.

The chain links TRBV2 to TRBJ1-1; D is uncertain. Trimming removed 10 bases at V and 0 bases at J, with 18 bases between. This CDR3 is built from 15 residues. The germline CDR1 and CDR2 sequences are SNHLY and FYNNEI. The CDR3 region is CATQPTLSLNTEAFF. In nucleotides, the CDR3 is TGTGCCACCCAACCTACTCTCAGCCTGAACACTGAAGCTTTCTTT.

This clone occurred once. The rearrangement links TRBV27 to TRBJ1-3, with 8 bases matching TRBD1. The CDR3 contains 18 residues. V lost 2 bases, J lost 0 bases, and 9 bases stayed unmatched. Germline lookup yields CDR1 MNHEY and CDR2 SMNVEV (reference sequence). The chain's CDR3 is CASSLRGQGAYSGNTIYF. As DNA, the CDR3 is TGTGCCAGCAGTTTAAGGGGGCAGGGGGCATACTCTGGAAACACCATATATTTT.

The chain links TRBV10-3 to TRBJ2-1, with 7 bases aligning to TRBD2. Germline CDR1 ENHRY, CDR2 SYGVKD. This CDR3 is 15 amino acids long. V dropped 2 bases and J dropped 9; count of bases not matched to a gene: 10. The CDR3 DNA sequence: TGTGCCATCAGTGAGGCGACTAGCAAGGGCCCTGAGCAGTTCTTC. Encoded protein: CAISEATSKGPEQFF.

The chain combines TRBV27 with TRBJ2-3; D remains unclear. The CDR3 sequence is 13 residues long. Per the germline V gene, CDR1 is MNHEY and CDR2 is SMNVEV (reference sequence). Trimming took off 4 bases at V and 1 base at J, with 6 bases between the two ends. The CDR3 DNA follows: TGTGCCAGCAGTTATTTCCGCACAGATACGCAGTATTTT. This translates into CASSYFRTDTQYF.

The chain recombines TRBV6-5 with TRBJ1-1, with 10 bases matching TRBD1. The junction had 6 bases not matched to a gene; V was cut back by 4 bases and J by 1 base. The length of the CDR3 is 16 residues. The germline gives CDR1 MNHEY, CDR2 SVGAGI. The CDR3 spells CASSFSRDRGNTEAFF. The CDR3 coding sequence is TGTGCCAGCAGTTTCTCCAGGGACAGGGGGAACACTGAAGCTTTCTTT.

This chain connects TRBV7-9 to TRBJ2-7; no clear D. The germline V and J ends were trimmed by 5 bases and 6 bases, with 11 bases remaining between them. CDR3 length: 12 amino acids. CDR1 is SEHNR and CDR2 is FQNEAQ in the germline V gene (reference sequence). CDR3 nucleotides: TGTGCCAGCAGCCCCCCGAATCTCGAGCAGTACTTC. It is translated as CASSPPNLEQYF.

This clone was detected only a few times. CDR3 coding DNA: TGTGCCAGCAGCCCTGGGACAGGGAATCAGCCCCAGCATTTT. Amino acid sequence: CASSPGTGNQPQHF. This chain connects TRBV7-9 to TRBJ1-5; 9 bases map to TRBD1. The germline V gene encodes CDR1 SEHNR and CDR2 FQNEAQ (reference sequence). CDR3 length: 14 amino acids. V was clipped by 5 bases and J by 4 bases; unmatched bases: 3.

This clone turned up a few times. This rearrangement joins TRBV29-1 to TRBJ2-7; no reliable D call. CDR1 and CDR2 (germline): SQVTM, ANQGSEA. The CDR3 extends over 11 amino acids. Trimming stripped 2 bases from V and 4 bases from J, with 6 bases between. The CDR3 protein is CSVETAYEQYF. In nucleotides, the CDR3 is TGCAGCGTTGAAACAGCTTACGAGCAGTACTTC.

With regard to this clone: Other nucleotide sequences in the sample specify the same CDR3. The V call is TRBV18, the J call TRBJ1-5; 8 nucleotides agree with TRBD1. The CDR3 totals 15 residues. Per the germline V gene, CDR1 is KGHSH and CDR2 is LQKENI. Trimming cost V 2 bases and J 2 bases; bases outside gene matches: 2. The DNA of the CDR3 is TGTGCCAGCTCACCAGACAGGGGTGGCAATCAGCCCCAGCATTTT. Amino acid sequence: CASSPDRGGNQPQHF.

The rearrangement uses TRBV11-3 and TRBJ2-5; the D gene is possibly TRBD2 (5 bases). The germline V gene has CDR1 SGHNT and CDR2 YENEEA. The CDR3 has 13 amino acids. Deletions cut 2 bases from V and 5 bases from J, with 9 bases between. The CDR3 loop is CASSLSGGETQYF. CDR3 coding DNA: TGTGCCAGCAGCTTAAGCGGCGGGGAGACCCAGTACTTC.

For the CDR3, the DNA is TGTGCCAGTATGGGAGTGGTTACAAGCTCCTACAATGAGCAGTTCTTC. This codes for CASMGVVTSSYNEQFF. J is TRBJ2-1 and V is TRBV19, with D possibly being TRBD2 (5 bases). The CDR3 covers 16 residues. The V end was cut by 7 bases, the J end by 0 bases, with 16 bases between. Germline loops: CDR1 LNHDA, CDR2 SQIVND (reference sequence). Full variable domain (remainder filled in from reference TRBV19 and TRBJ2-1): DGGITQSPKYLFRKEGQNVTLSCEQNLNHDAMYWYRQDPGQGLRLIYYSQIVNDFQKGDIAEGYSVSREKKESFPLTVTSAQKNPTAFYLCASMGVVTSSYNEQFFGPGTRLTVL.

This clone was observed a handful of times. The CDR3 loop reads CAWSLTFSGNTIYF. The CDR3 nucleotides read TGTGCCTGGAGTCTCACCTTCTCTGGAAACACCATATATTTT. This rearrangement joins TRBV30 to TRBJ1-3; D not certain. CDR1 and CDR2 from the germline V gene are GTSNPN and SVGIG (reference sequence). The CDR3 loop spans 14 amino acids. The V end was cut by 2 bases, the J end by 0 bases, with 8 bases between. Variable domain in full (rest from reference TRBV30 and TRBJ1-3): SQTIHQWPATLVQPVGSPLSLECTVEGTSNPNLYWYRQAAGRGLQLLFYSVGIGQISSEVPQNLSASRPQDRQFILSSKKLLLSDSGFYLCAWSLTFSGNTIYFGEGSWLTVV.

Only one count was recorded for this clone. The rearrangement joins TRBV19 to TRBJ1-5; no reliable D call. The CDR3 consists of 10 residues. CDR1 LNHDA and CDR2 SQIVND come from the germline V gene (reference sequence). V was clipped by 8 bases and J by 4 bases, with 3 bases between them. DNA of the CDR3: TGTGCCAGTGCAAATCAGCCCCAGCATTTT. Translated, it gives CASANQPQHF.

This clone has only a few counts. DNA for the CDR3: TGTGCCAGTAATCCCCGGGACTCCTATAATTCACCCCTCCACTTT. It codes for CASNPRDSYNSPLHF. The chain combines TRBV19 with TRBJ1-6; no clear D. Germline loops: CDR1 LNHDA, CDR2 SQIVND (reference sequence). Trimming took off 7 bases at V and 0 bases at J, with 10 bases between the two ends. The CDR3 length is 15 residues.

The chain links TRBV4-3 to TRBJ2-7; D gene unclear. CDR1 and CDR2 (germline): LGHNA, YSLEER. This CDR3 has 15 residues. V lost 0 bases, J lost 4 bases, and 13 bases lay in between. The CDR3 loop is CASSQDVSFIYEQYF. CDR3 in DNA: TGCGCCAGCAGCCAAGACGTCAGCTTTATTTACGAGCAGTACTTC.

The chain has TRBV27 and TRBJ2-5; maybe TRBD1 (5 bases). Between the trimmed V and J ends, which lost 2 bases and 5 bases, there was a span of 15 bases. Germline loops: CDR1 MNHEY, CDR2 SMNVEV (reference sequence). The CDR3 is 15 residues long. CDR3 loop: CASSLGQGVRETQYF. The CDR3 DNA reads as TGTGCCAGCAGTTTAGGGCAGGGCGTGAGGGAGACCCAGTACTTC.

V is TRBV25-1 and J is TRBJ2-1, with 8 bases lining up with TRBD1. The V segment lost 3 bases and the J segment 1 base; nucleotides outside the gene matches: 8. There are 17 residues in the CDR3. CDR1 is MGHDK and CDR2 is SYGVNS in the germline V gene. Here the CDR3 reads CASSDVRQGYSYNEQFF. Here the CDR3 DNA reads TGTGCCAGCAGTGATGTGAGACAGGGGTATTCCTACAATGAGCAGTTCTTC.

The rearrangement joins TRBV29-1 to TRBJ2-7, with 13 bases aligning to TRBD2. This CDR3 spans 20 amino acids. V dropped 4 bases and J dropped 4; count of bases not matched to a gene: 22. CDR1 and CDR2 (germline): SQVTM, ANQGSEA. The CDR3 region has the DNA TGCAGCGTTGTTCTGGGAGACACAAAACGACTAGCGGGAGGTGGTTACGAGCAGTACTTC. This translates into CSVVLGDTKRLAGGGYEQYF.

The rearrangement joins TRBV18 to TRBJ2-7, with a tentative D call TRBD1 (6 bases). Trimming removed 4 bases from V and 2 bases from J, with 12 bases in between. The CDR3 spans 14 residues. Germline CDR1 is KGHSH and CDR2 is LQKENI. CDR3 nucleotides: TGTGCCAGCTCACTACAGGGAAGTCCCTACGAGCAGTACTTC. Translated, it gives CASSLQGSPYEQYF.

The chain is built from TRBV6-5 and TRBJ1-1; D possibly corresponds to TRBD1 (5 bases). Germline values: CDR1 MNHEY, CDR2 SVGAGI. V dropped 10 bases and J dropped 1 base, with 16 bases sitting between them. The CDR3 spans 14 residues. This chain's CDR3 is CATVPGPGNTEAFF. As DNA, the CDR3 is TGTGCCACCGTGCCGGGGCCGGGGAACACTGAAGCTTTCTTT.

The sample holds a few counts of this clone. As DNA, the CDR3 is TGCGCCAGCAGCCAGGGACAGGGTCGCGCTGAAGCTTTCTTT. Its translation is CASSQGQGRAEAFF. V usage is TRBV4-3 and J usage is TRBJ1-1, with TRBD1 matching over 9 bases. In germline, CDR1 is LGHNA, CDR2 YSLEER. The junction had 5 bases not matched to a gene; V was cut back by 3 bases and J by 6 bases. The CDR3 runs to 14 residues.

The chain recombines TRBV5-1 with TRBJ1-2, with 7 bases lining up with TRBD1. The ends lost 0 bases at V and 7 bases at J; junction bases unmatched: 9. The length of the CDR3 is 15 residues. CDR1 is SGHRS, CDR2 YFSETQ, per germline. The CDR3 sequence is CASSLAPGQRLGYTF. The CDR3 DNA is TGCGCCAGCAGCTTGGCCCCGGGACAGAGGCTTGGCTACACCTTC.